The rows below give T cell receptor beta chains drawn from one sample of a study of blood T cells in healthy people across ages. MiXCR, applied by TCRdb to the 5' RACE reads, yields one record per CDR3 protein. The sample lists 750,000 or so distinct CDR3 sequences, roughly 25% occurring once. Separately, the same data were catalogued under a study of T cells of mothers and their children.

The sequencing sample was made of blood. The receptors originated from a boy younger than 18 in good health. CDR3s include the opening cysteine and the closing phenylalanine or tryptophan. D genes are given only for firm matches. A clone size is listed for some rows: how often the clone was seen (once, few, many), or a class if it is expanded.

CDR3 DNA,CDR3 protein,V gene,clone size,J gene,D gene
TGTGCCACCAGCAGAGGAGACAGCCAAGAGACCCAGTACTTC,CATSRGDSQETQYF,TRBV15,few,TRBJ2-5,-
TGTGCCAGTAAGCTAGCGGGAGGACCCAATGAGCAGTTCTTC,CASKLAGGPNEQFF,TRBV7-9,many,TRBJ2-1,TRBD2
TGCGCCAGCAGCCAAGATCAACTTTACAATGAGCAGTTCTTC,CASSQDQLYNEQFF,TRBV4-3,-,TRBJ2-1,-
TGTGCCAGCGGGGATCCCGTGGCCAAAAACATTCAGTACTTC,CASGDPVAKNIQYF,TRBV2,-,TRBJ2-4,-
TGCAGCGTTAAGGGCATGGGAACGGGTGAGCAGTTCTTC,CSVKGMGTGEQFF,TRBV29-1,few,TRBJ2-1,-
TGTGCCACCAGCATTGAGAGGAGGAGAGAGACCCAGTACTTC,CATSIERRRETQYF,TRBV15,few,TRBJ2-5,-
TGTGCCAGCAGTCTTACTAACCTCAGGAAAACCACCCACAATGAGCAGTTCTTC,CASSLTNLRKTTHNEQFF,TRBV6-1,few,TRBJ2-1,-
TGTGCCAGCAGTCCAGGACTAGCGGGGACCCCAAGCACAGATACGCAGTATTTT,CASSPGLAGTPSTDTQYF,TRBV7-9,-,TRBJ2-3,TRBD2
TGTGCCACCAGTGATCTAAGGACTAGCCTTAATGAGCAGTTCTTC,CATSDLRTSLNEQFF,TRBV24-1,once,TRBJ2-1,TRBD2
TGTGCCAGTAGCCCGGGACGGCAAGGAGGGTACCAAGAGACCCAGTACTTC,CASSPGRQGGYQETQYF,TRBV19,-,TRBJ2-5,-
TGTGCTAGTGGTACGCGGGGGGAGCAGTACTTC,CASGTRGEQYF,TRBV12-5,few,TRBJ2-7,TRBD2
TGTGCCAGCCTTACTGAAGGAGCCTATGGCTACACCTTC,CASLTEGAYGYTF,TRBV28,-,TRBJ1-2,-
TGTGCCATCTCTAGCGGTAGCTCCTACGAGCAGTACTTC,CAISSGSSYEQYF,TRBV6-6,few,TRBJ2-7,TRBD2
TGTGCCAGCAGCTTAATCCCACTAGCGGGGGACTACAATGAGCAGTTCTTC,CASSLIPLAGDYNEQFF,TRBV7-2,-,TRBJ2-1,TRBD2
TGCAGTGCTAGAGATCGGAGAACTAGCACCGGGGAGCTGTTTTTT,CSARDRRTSTGELFF,TRBV20-1,-,TRBJ2-2,-
TGTGCCAGCAGCCCAATTGGGGACTTCAATGAGCAGTTCTTC,CASSPIGDFNEQFF,TRBV7-3,few,TRBJ2-1,-
TGTGCCAGCATGAAAGCGGTCCGCGGGGCAAAGGGAGACTATGGCTACACCTTC,CASMKAVRGAKGDYGYTF,TRBV27,few,TRBJ1-2,-
TGTGCCAGCTCACCACGCACCTACGAGCAGTACTTC,CASSPRTYEQYF,TRBV18,-,TRBJ2-7,-
TGCAGCGTTACTCGGGACAGCCTCTACGAGCAGTACTTC,CSVTRDSLYEQYF,TRBV29-1,once,TRBJ2-7,TRBD1
TGTGCCAGCAGCCAAGGACTAGCGCCAAATGAGCAGTTCTTC,CASSQGLAPNEQFF,TRBV14,-,TRBJ2-1,TRBD2
TGTGCCAGCAGCCCAGGGCTAGGACAGGACGCTAGCACCATATATTTT,CASSPGLGQDASTIYF,TRBV12-3/TRBV12-4,few,TRBJ1-3,TRBD1
TGTGCCAGCAGTTACGGCCACGAGCAGTACTTC,CASSYGHEQYF,TRBV6-5,few,TRBJ2-7,-
TGTGCCAGCAGCTTAGGGTTACTAGCGGGACTACACGGTGAGCAGTTCTTC,CASSLGLLAGLHGEQFF,TRBV13,-,TRBJ2-1,TRBD2
TGTGCCAGCAGCCAAGTTCAGGGGGTGACAGGGAATGGCTACACCTTC,CASSQVQGVTGNGYTF,TRBV4-2,few,TRBJ1-2,TRBD1
TGTGCCAGCATGGGCCGGACAGGCCTGCATAGACGGACAGATACGCAGTATTTT,CASMGRTGLHRRTDTQYF,TRBV12-3/TRBV12-4,-,TRBJ2-3,TRBD1
TGTGCCAGCAGCTTGTGGCCCGAAAAACTGTTTTTT,CASSLWPEKLFF,TRBV7-9,few,TRBJ1-4,-
TGTGCCAGTAGTATCGGGCAGGGGTCCTACGAGCGGTACTTC,CASSIGQGSYERYF,TRBV19,few,TRBJ2-7,-